Following are 31 T cell receptor beta chains from one sample sequenced in a study of T cells in Graves' hyperthyroidism and ophthalmopathy. TCR beta CDR3 regions were amplified from RNA. A set of HTBI primers served as the primers for a first-round RT-PCR of the TCR CDR3. From the multiplex PCR reads, TCRdb called clonotypes with MiXCR, one entry per CDR3 protein. This table holds hundreds of thousands of distinct CDR3 sequences, over 40% found once. The sample was peripheral blood or thyroid tissue (not recorded which). These receptors were collected from an adult man with Graves' disease, either hyperthyroidism or ophthalmopathy (not recorded which).

The chain employs TRBV7-9 and TRBJ1-1, with TRBD1 as a possible D gene (5 bases). In germline, CDR1 is SEHNR, CDR2 FQNEAQ (reference sequence). The CDR3 has 16 amino acids. V was pared by 5 bases and J by 0 bases, with 16 bases between. The CDR3 region is CASSAVGVGLNTEAFF. The CDR3 coding sequence is TGTGCCAGCAGCGCTGTGGGGGTCGGATTGAACACTGAAGCTTTCTTT.

This clonotype turned up a few times. The rearrangement joins TRBV6-5 to TRBJ1-2; 8 nucleotides align to TRBD1. The V segment lost 6 bases and the J segment 0 bases; nucleotides outside the gene matches: 3. The CDR3 is 14 amino acids. Germline V gene sequence: CDR1 MNHEY, CDR2 SVGAGI. The CDR3 sequence: CASRRQGTNYGYTF. The CDR3 nucleotides are TGTGCCAGCAGGAGACAGGGGACTAACTATGGCTACACCTTC.

This clonotype appeared a few times. This chain uses TRBV20-1 with TRBJ1-6; possibly TRBD1 for D (6 bases). This CDR3 region has 16 residues. Germline V gene data show CDR1 as DFQATT and CDR2 as SNEGSKA (reference sequence). Trimming removed 5 bases at V and 8 bases at J, with 22 bases between. Here the CDR3 reads CSAARTVGMRDSPLHF. CDR3 nucleotides: TGCAGTGCTGCACGGACAGTTGGGATGAGAGATTCACCCCTCCACTTT.

A few counts support this clonotype. This sequence joins TRBV19 and TRBJ1-4; a weak D match, TRBD1 (6 bases). Germline values: CDR1 LNHDA, CDR2 SQIVND (reference sequence). The CDR3 extends over 15 amino acids. Trimming left V 10 bases short and J 0 bases short, with 15 bases between. The CDR3 protein is CATKGTTATNEKLFF. The DNA for the CDR3 is TGTGCCACCAAAGGGACAACTGCAACTAATGAAAAACTGTTTTTT.

This clonotype appeared a few times. The CDR3 nucleotides are TGTGCCAGCAGCCAAGCAGATAACTATGGCTACACCTTC. This gives the protein CASSQADNYGYTF. The chain has TRBV3-1 and TRBJ1-2; unclear D gene. The CDR3 sequence is 13 residues long. V lost 1 base, J lost 1 base, and 4 bases lay in between. The germline gives CDR1 LGHDT, CDR2 YNNKEL (reference sequence).

This clonotype was counted only a few times. The chain combines TRBV12-3 or TRBV12-4 with TRBJ2-6; 12 nucleotides match TRBD2. The CDR3 runs 18 residues. J gave up 3 bases and V 3 bases, and 6 bases lay outside the gene matches. The CDR3: CASSLELAGGGGANVLTF. The DNA of the CDR3 is TGTGCCAGCAGTTTGGAACTAGCGGGAGGTGGTGGGGCCAACGTCCTGACTTTC.

The gene calls are TRBV10-3 and TRBJ2-2; 11 bases map to TRBD2. V gave up 6 bases and J gave up 6 bases; unmatched junction bases: 9. The length of the CDR3 is 16 residues. The germline CDR1 and CDR2 sequences are ENHRY and SYGVKD. CDR3 DNA: TGTGCCATCAGCGACACTAGCGGGAGAACGGCCGGGGAGCTGTTTTTT. Its translation: CAISDTSGRTAGELFF.

The chain recombines TRBV7-8 with TRBJ1-1; D is unclear. The CDR3 loop spans 14 amino acids. Germline values: CDR1 SGHVS, CDR2 FQNEAQ. V was clipped by 7 bases and J by 0 bases, with 12 bases between them. CDR3 DNA sequence: TGTGCCAGCATCCGGACGGTTATGAACACTGAAGCTTTCTTT. Protein: CASIRTVMNTEAFF.

This chain links TRBV20-1 with TRBJ2-7, with 8 bases lining up with TRBD1. The ends lost 6 bases at V and 2 bases at J; junction bases unmatched: 6. Germline V gives CDR1 DFQATT, CDR2 SNEGSKA (reference sequence). This CDR3 contains 13 residues. The CDR3 reads CSAWTGKTYEQYF. The CDR3 region has the DNA TGCAGTGCGTGGACAGGGAAAACCTACGAGCAGTACTTC.

This clonotype was observed at least ten times. The chain links TRBV2 to TRBJ1-1; TRBD1 aligns across 10 bases. The germline gives CDR1 SNHLY, CDR2 FYNNEI. Germline trimming cut 4 bases from V and 8 bases from J; bases unmatched to any gene: 4. The CDR3 contains 13 residues. The CDR3 region has the DNA TGTGCCAGCAGTGGGGACAGGGGCGCCGAAGCTTTCTTT. Protein product: CASSGDRGAEAFF. Full variable domain (remainder filled in from reference TRBV2 and TRBJ1-1): EPEVTQTPSHQVTQMGQEVILRCVPISNHLYFYWYRQILGQKVEFLVSFYNNEISEKSEIFDDQFSVERPDGSNFTLKIRSTKLEDSAMYFCASSGDRGAEAFFGQGTRLTVV.

In regard to this clonotype: One end of the junction does not line up with germline, which may come from a read error. The chain carries TRBV2 and TRBJ1-5, with D hard to call. There are 13 residues in the CDR3. The germline V gene has CDR1 SNHLY and CDR2 FYNNEI. CDR3 region: CAISEARRQPQHF. CDR3 bases: TGTGCCATCAGTGAAGCGCGGCGGCAGCCCCAGCATTTT. Supplemented by reference TRBV2 and TRBJ1-5, the full variable domain reads EPEVTQTPSHQVTQMGQEVILRCVPISNHLYFYWYRQILGQKVEFLVSFYNNEISEKSEIFDDQFSVERPDGSNFTLKIRSTKLEDSAMYFCAISEARRQPQHFGDGTRLSIL.

V is TRBV7-9 and J is TRBJ1-1, with 8 bases lining up with TRBD1. With 4 bases clipped from V and 7 bases from J, the junction kept 5 bases outside the gene matches. The CDR3 runs 13 residues. Looked up from germline, CDR1 is SEHNR and CDR2 is FQNEAQ (reference sequence). CDR3 sequence: CASSSTGDNEAFF. CDR3 DNA sequence: TGTGCCAGCAGCTCGACAGGGGATAATGAAGCTTTCTTT.

V gene TRBV29-1 combines with J gene TRBJ2-5, with a possible D match to TRBD1 (8 bases). The CDR3 extends over 14 amino acids. Germline V gene lookup returns CDR1 SQVTM and CDR2 ANQGSEA. V lost 6 bases and J 5 bases, leaving 19 bases between the germline ends. CDR3 bases: TGCAGCGTCTCCGGACAGGGAGGGGGTGAGACCCAGTACTTC. Protein product: CSVSGQGGGETQYF.

This clonotype was recorded at least ten times. The chain has TRBV29-1 and TRBJ1-1, with 8 bases that match TRBD1. From germline, CDR1 is SQVTM and CDR2 ANQGSEA. After removal of 5 bases from V and 8 bases from J, the junction contained 10 bases not matched to a gene. The CDR3 is made up of 13 amino acids. The CDR3 DNA is TGCAGCGTTACTGACAGGGGACCCGGGGAAGCTTTCTTT. As protein: CSVTDRGPGEAFF.

This clonotype was recorded a few times. CDR3 in amino acids: CASSPGEAGELFF. CDR3 DNA: TGTGCCAGCAGCCCGGGGGAGGCCGGGGAGCTGTTTTTT. The chain uses TRBV9 and TRBJ2-2; D might be TRBD2 (6 bases). The V end was cut by 4 bases, the J end by 6 bases, with 10 bases between. Germline V gene sequence: CDR1 SGDLS, CDR2 YYNGEE. The CDR3 has 13 amino acids.

A word on this clonotype: The junction departs from germline at one end; a sequencing error may be responsible. In DNA form, the CDR3 reads TGCAGTGTTAGATCGGGACGGGGAACTGAAGCTTTCTTT. It translates to CSVRSGRGTEAFF. The V gene is TRBV20-1, the J gene TRBJ1-1; TRBD1 might be the D (5 bases). The CDR3 loop spans 13 amino acids. Germline CDR1 DFQATT, CDR2 SNEGSKA (reference sequence).

A few counts support this clonotype. The CDR3 sequence is CASSPAGPGELFF. CDR3 DNA: TGTGCCAGCAGCCCGGCAGGGCCCGGGGAGCTGTTTTTT. This chain connects TRBV7-9 to TRBJ2-2; a weak D match, TRBD1 (5 bases). The germline V gene has CDR1 SEHNR and CDR2 FQNEAQ (reference sequence). This CDR3 comprises 13 residues. Trimming pared 5 bases from V and 6 bases from J, leaving 10 bases between.

The V call is TRBV20-1, the J call TRBJ2-7; D might be TRBD1 or TRBD2, each matching 6 bases. Trimming pared 0 bases from V and 5 bases from J, leaving 8 bases between. CDR1 and CDR2 from the germline V gene are DFQATT and SNEGSKA (reference sequence). This CDR3 is 12 amino acids long. The CDR3 sequence: CSAREGGNEQYF. For the CDR3, the DNA is TGCAGTGCTAGAGAGGGGGGCAACGAGCAGTACTTC.

The rearrangement joins TRBV14 to TRBJ1-1; D is uncertain. The germline V gene has CDR1 SGHDN and CDR2 FVKESK. Trimming removed 1 base at V and 8 bases at J, with 8 bases between. The CDR3 length is 12 residues. This CDR3 is CASSQGKSEAFF. The DNA of the CDR3 is TGTGCCAGCAGCCAAGGGAAGTCCGAAGCTTTCTTT.

In regard to this clonotype: Being one base from a much bigger clone, this may be a read error. This chain joins TRBV15 and TRBJ1-3, with no clear D. The CDR3 spans 16 residues. Trimming cost V 0 bases and J 0 bases, with 9 bases left between them. The germline V gene encodes CDR1 LNHNV and CDR2 YYDKDF (reference sequence). The CDR3 sequence: CATSRDRATSGNTIYF. DNA for the CDR3: TGTGCCACCAGCAGAGATCGGGCAACCTCTGGAAACACCATATATTTT.

This clonotype was seen many times. The genes are TRBV10-2 and TRBJ2-7, with a tentative D call TRBD1 (6 bases). The CDR3 covers 14 residues. Germline V gene lookup returns CDR1 WSHSY and CDR2 SAAADI. V was cut by 5 bases and J by 3 bases, with 14 bases left in between. CDR3 DNA sequence: TGCGCCAGCAGTATAAGGACAGACCTCTACGAGCAGTACTTC. Translated, it gives CASSIRTDLYEQYF.

This clonotype occurred many times. The rearrangement links TRBV7-9 to TRBJ1-4; D is unclear. Germline CDR1 is SEHNR and CDR2 is FQNEAQ (reference sequence). The CDR3 loop spans 14 amino acids. Trimming took 1 base from V and 0 from J, leaving 3 bases between them. The DNA for the CDR3 is TGTGCCAGCAGCTTAGGGGCAACTAATGAAAAACTGTTTTTT. It translates to CASSLGATNEKLFF.

Only a few counts were recorded for this clonotype. This chain joins TRBV7-9 and TRBJ1-3; TRBD1 matches 7 bases. The CDR3 has 15 amino acids. Losses at the gene ends were 4 bases for V and 0 bases for J; bases not matched to a gene: 3. Germline V gives CDR1 SEHNR, CDR2 FQNEAQ (reference sequence). The chain's CDR3 is CASSWDSFSGNTIYF. CDR3 DNA: TGTGCCAGCAGCTGGGACAGCTTCTCTGGAAACACCATATATTTT.

The CDR3 nucleotides are TGCAGTGCTAGAGATCCAGTCGGGAGAGGGGACTACACCTTC. Its translation is CSARDPVGRGDYTF. The chain uses TRBV20-1 and TRBJ1-2, with D perhaps TRBD1 (5 bases). Trimming removed 0 bases from V and 10 bases from J, with 18 bases in between. From germline, CDR1 is DFQATT and CDR2 SNEGSKA (reference sequence). The CDR3 consists of 14 residues.

This chain links TRBV24-1 with TRBJ1-5, with 12 bases identical to TRBD1. Trimming took 2 bases from V and 2 from J; bases not matched to a gene: 6. Germline lookup yields CDR1 KGHDR and CDR2 SFDVKD. The CDR3 length is 18 residues. The CDR3 sequence: CATSDWDRGRGGNQPQHF. As DNA, the CDR3 is TGTGCCACCAGTGATTGGGACAGGGGGCGCGGTGGCAATCAGCCCCAGCATTTT.

This clonotype was seen a handful of times. This rearrangement joins TRBV6-6 to TRBJ2-7; 9 bases map to TRBD1. This CDR3 is built from 15 residues. Germline V gene data show CDR1 as MNHNY and CDR2 as SVGAGI (reference sequence). The junction had 7 bases not matched to a gene; V was cut back by 2 bases and J by 5 bases. The CDR3, as DNA: TGTGCCAGCAGTTACGCCGGGACAGGGTCCCACGAGCAGTACTTC. Translating gives CASSYAGTGSHEQYF.

This clonotype showed up just a few times. The V call is TRBV20-1, the J call TRBJ2-7; TRBD2 agrees at 13 bases. V lost 0 bases and J lost 6; bases outside the gene matches: 14. The length of the CDR3 is 18 residues. Germline V gene sequence: CDR1 DFQATT, CDR2 SNEGSKA (reference sequence). The CDR3 here is CSARDNRMGTSGITEQYF. The CDR3 DNA follows: TGCAGTGCTAGAGATAACCGGATGGGGACTAGCGGGATTACCGAGCAGTACTTC.

This clonotype was seen only once. At one end the junction does not follow the germline gene, possibly because of a read error. The chain carries TRBV6-1 and TRBJ2-7; TRBD2 matches at 8 bases. CDR1 is MNHNS and CDR2 is SASEGT in the germline V gene. The CDR3 length is 11 residues. This CDR3 reads CGSGSSYEQYF. The CDR3 nucleotides read TGTGGCAGCGGGAGCTCCTACGAGCAGTACTTC.

This clonotype was counted at least ten times. This chain links TRBV12-3 or TRBV12-4 with TRBJ1-2; D not resolved. The CDR3 sequence is 14 residues long. V shed 1 base and J shed 1 base, with 7 bases lying between them. Written as DNA, the CDR3 is TGTGCCAGCAGTTTAGGCAGAGATAACTATGGCTACACCTTC. Encoded protein: CASSLGRDNYGYTF.

On this clonotype: It may be a read error: a sequence one base away is much more abundant. The V call is TRBV7-9, the J call TRBJ1-5; D is undetermined. The germline V gene encodes CDR1 SEHNR and CDR2 FQNEAQ (reference sequence). The V end was cut by 6 bases, the J end by 3 bases, with 12 bases between. The CDR3 extends over 14 amino acids. The CDR3 nucleotides read TGTGCCAGCAGTTCGCGGGTGGACAATCAGCCCCAGCATTTT. It translates to CASSSRVDNQPQHF.

This clonotype was found once. This chain joins TRBV29-1 and TRBJ2-2; 8 nucleotides match TRBD1. CDR1 SQVTM and CDR2 ANQGSEA come from the germline V gene. The CDR3 has 14 amino acids. The V gene end was trimmed by 3 bases and the J gene end by 7 bases; junction bases not matched to a gene: 7. The CDR3 reads CSVDWSDRVGELFF. The CDR3, as DNA: TGCAGCGTTGATTGGTCGGACAGGGTCGGGGAGCTGTTTTTT.